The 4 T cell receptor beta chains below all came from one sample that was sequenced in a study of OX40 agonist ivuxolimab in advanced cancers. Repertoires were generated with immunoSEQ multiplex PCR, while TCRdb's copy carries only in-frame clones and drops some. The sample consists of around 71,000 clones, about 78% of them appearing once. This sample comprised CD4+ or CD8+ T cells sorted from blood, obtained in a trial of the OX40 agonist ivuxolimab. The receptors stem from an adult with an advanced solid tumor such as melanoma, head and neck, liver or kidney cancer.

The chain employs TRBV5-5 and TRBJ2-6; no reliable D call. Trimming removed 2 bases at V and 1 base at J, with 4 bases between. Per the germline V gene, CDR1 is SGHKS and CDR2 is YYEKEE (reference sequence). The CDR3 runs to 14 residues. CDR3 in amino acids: CASSFGSGANVLTF. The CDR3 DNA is TGTGCCAGCAGCTTTGGGTCTGGGGCCAACGTCCTGACTTTC.

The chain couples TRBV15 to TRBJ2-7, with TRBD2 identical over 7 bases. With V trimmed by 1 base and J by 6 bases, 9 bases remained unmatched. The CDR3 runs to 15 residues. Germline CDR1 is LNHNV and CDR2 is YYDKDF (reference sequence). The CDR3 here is CATSRGGGRASEQYF. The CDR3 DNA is TGTGCCACCAGCAGAGGTGGGGGGAGGGCCTCCGAGCAGTACTTC.

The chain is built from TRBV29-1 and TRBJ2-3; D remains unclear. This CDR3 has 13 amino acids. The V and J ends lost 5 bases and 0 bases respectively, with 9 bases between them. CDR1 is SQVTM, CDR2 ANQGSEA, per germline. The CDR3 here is CSVPRSSTDTQYF. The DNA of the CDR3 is TGCAGCGTTCCTCGTTCTAGCACAGATACGCAGTATTTT.

The CDR3 nucleotides read TGTGCCAGCAGCCCTCTAGCGGGGGGTCGCACAGATACGCAGTATTTT. Protein sequence: CASSPLAGGRTDTQYF. This chain joins TRBV5-4 and TRBJ2-3; 11 positions agree with TRBD2. Germline CDR1 SGHNT, CDR2 YYREEE (reference sequence). This CDR3 is 16 amino acids long. V lost 4 bases and J lost 1; bases outside the gene matches: 5.